This TCR beta chain comes out of a study of blood T cell repertoires in COVID-19. The V gene end was trimmed by 4 bases and the J gene end by 12 bases; junction bases not matched to a gene: 9. The CDR3 sequence is 14 residues long. Germline V CDR1 and CDR2: SGHRS, YFSETQ. Produced via immunoSEQ multiplex PCR; TCRdb's table is partial and in-frame only. The sample comprises around 170,000 clones, about 91% of which are singletons, and roughly 4.2% rests with the top ten. The clonotype originates from a woman aged 25 to 45 with acute or convalescent COVID-19. This sequence joins TRBV5-1 and TRBJ1-4; 10 bases are shared with TRBD1. Material for sequencing was peripheral blood. CDR3 in amino acids: CASSAGTGEEELFF. In DNA, the CDR3 is TGCGCCAGCAGCGCCGGGACAGGGGAGGAAGAACTGTTTTTT.